This T cell receptor (beta chain) was recovered during a study of regulatory T cells in long-lasting Graves disease. The V gene lost 4 bases and the J gene lost 9 bases, with 20 bases spanning the gap. The CDR3 covers 15 residues. CDR1 and CDR2 from the germline V gene are SGHTS and YDEGEE. Investigators prepared the TCR beta libraries by applying iRepertoire HTBI primers and Arm-PCR of CDR3 regions. TCRdb ran MiXCR on the multiplex PCR reads and lists one entry per CDR3 protein. The table records roughly 510,000 distinct CDR3 sequences, 15% to 20% of them present only once. Time point described: newly diagnosed GD, antithyroid drugs for less than 3 months. From PBMCs, RNA was extracted and then used to make the TCR library. The same specimen was also included in a second study, on T cells in Graves' hyperthyroidism and ophthalmopathy. Turning to that study: Progression to ophthalmopathy was predicted a median of 6.5 months early.

The sequence was obtained from a man aged 18 to 35 with Graves disease. The specimen comprised peripheral blood mononuclear cells (PBMCs), sampled at new diagnosis, from a patient treated with antithyroid drugs. V gene TRBV5-8 combines with J gene TRBJ2-1, with a weak D call TRBD2 (5 bases). CDR3 in amino acids: CASSPRTPGLVEQFF. The CDR3 DNA reads TGTGCCAGCAGCCCAAGGACTCCAGGTCTGGTTGAGCAGTTCTTC.